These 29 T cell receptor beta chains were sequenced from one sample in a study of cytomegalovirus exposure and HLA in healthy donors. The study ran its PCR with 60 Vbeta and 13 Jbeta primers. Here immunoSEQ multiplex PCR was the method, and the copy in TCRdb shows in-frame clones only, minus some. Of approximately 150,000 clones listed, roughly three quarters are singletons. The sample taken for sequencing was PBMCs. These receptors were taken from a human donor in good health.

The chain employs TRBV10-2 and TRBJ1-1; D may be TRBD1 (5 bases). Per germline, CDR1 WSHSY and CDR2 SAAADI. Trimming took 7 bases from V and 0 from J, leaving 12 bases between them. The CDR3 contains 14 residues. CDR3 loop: CASNGAAMNTEAFF. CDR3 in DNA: TGCGCCAGCAATGGGGCGGCAATGAACACTGAAGCTTTCTTT.

CDR3 DNA: TGCAGCGTTGTGCGGGAGGGCCTGGCAAAGGAGCAGTTCTTC. This encodes CSVVREGLAKEQFF. The chain couples TRBV29-1 to TRBJ2-1, with TRBD2 matching over 9 bases. CDR1 is SQVTM, CDR2 ANQGSEA, per germline. This CDR3 is built from 14 residues. With V trimmed by 4 bases and J by 10 bases, 11 bases remained unmatched.

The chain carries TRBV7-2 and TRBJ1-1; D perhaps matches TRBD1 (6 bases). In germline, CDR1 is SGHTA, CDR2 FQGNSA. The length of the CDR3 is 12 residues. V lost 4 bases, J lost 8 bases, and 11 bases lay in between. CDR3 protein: CASSSGQREAFF. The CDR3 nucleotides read TGTGCCAGCAGCTCTGGACAGAGAGAAGCTTTCTTT.

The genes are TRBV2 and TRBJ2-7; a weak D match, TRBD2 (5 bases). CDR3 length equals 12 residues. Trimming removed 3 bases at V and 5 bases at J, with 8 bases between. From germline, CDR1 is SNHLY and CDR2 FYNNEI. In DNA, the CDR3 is TGTGCCAGCAGTGATGACGGGAACGAGCAGTACTTC. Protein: CASSDDGNEQYF.

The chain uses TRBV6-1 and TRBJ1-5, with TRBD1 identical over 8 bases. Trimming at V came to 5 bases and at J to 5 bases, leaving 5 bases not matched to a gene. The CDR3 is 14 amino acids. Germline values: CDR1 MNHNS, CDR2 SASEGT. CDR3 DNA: TGTGCCAGCAGTCGACAGGGGTTCGATCAGCCCCAGCATTTT. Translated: CASSRQGFDQPQHF.

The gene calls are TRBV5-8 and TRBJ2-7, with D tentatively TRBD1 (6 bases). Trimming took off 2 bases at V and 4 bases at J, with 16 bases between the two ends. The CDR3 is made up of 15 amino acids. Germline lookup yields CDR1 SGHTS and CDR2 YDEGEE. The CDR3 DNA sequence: TGTGCCAGCAGCTTCCGGGACATCCCCCCGTACGAGCAGTACTTC. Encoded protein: CASSFRDIPPYEQYF.

The CDR3 DNA sequence: TGTGCCAGCAGCTTGGGACAGGGGATAGGCTACGAGCAGTACTTC. Translating it yields CASSLGQGIGYEQYF. The chain carries TRBV5-4 and TRBJ2-7, with 8 positions matching TRBD1. The CDR3 extends over 15 amino acids. The J segment lost 3 bases and the V segment lost 0 bases, leaving 5 bases of the junction unmatched. Germline V gene data show CDR1 as SGHNT and CDR2 as YYREEE (reference sequence).

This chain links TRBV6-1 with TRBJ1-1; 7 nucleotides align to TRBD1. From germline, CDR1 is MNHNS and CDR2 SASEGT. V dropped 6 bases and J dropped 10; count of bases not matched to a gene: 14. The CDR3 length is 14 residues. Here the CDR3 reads CASSPLSTGMRAFF. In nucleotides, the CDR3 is TGTGCCAGCAGCCCCCTTTCGACAGGGATGAGAGCTTTCTTT.

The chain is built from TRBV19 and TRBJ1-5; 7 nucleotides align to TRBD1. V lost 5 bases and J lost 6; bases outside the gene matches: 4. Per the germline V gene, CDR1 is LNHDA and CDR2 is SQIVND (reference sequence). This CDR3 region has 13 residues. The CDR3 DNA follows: TGTGCCAGTAGTGTTGACAGGGTTCAGCCCCAGCATTTT. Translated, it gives CASSVDRVQPQHF. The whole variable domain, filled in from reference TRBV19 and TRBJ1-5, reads DGGITQSPKYLFRKEGQNVTLSCEQNLNHDAMYWYRQDPGQGLRLIYYSQIVNDFQKGDIAEGYSVSREKKESFPLTVTSAQKNPTAFYLCASSVDRVQPQHFGDGTRLSIL.

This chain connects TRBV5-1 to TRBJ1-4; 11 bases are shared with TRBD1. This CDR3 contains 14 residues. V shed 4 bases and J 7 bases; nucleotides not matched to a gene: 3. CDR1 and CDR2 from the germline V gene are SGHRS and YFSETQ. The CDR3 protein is CASSPGQGAEKLFF. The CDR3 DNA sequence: TGCGCCAGCAGCCCTGGACAGGGGGCTGAAAAACTGTTTTTT.

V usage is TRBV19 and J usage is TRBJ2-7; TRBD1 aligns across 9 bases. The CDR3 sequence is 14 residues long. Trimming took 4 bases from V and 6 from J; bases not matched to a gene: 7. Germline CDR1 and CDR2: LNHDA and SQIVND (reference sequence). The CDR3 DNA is TGTGCCAGTAGTACCCGGACAGGGGCGGGCGAGCAGTACTTC. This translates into CASSTRTGAGEQYF.

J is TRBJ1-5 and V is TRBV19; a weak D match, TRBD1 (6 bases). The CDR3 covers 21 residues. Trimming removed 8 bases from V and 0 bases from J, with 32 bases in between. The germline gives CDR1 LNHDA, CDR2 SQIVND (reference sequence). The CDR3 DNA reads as TGTGCCAGTGCTCCCCGCGGCCCCCCCAGGGGCGGATCAAATAGCAATCAGCCCCAGCATTTT. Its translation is CASAPRGPPRGGSNSNQPQHF.

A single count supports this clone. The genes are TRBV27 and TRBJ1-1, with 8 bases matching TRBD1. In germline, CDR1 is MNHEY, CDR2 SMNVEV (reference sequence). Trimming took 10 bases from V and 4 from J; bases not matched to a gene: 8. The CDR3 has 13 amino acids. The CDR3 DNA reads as TGTGCCACCCGGACAGGGCTAGGCACTGAAGCTTTCTTT. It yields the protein CATRTGLGTEAFF.

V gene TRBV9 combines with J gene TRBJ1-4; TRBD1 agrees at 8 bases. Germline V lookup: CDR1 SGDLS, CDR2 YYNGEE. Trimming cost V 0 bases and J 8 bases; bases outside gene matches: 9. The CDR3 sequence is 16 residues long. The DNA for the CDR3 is TGTGCCAGCAGCGTAGGAGGGACAGGAAAGGAGGAAAAACTGTTTTTT. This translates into CASSVGGTGKEEKLFF.

CDR3 amino acids: CASSSFGTEAFF. In DNA, the CDR3 is TGTGCCAGCAGTTCATTCGGGACTGAAGCTTTCTTT. This sequence joins TRBV6-6 and TRBJ1-1; D call uncertain. The germline V gene has CDR1 MNHNY and CDR2 SVGAGI (reference sequence). The CDR3 sequence is 12 residues long. Trimming removed 4 bases at V and 5 bases at J, with 8 bases between.

The CDR3 loop reads CASSPLGQGPYGYTF. The CDR3 bases are TGCGCCAGCAGCCCCCTAGGGCAGGGCCCGTATGGCTACACCTTC. V and J are TRBV4-3 and TRBJ1-2; D perhaps matches TRBD1 (5 bases). The CDR3 is made up of 15 amino acids. The V end was cut by 4 bases, the J end by 5 bases, with 17 bases between. Germline CDR1 LGHNA, CDR2 YSLEER.

CDR3: CASSAGGGGGRSSYEQYF. CDR3 nucleotides: TGTGCCAGCAGCGCAGGGGGGGGCGGGGGGCGTAGCTCCTACGAGCAGTACTTC. The chain has TRBV5-4 and TRBJ2-7; possible D gene TRBD2, 8 bases. The CDR3 length is 18 residues. Germline V lookup: CDR1 SGHNT, CDR2 YYREEE (reference sequence). V was clipped by 4 bases and J by 0 bases, with 23 bases between them.

In nucleotides, the CDR3 is TGCGCCAGCAGTCAAAGAGCCCGCACAGATACGCAGTATTTT. Translation: CASSQRARTDTQYF. The chain combines TRBV23-1 with TRBJ2-3; D is unclear. TRBV23-1 is marked as an open reading frame, function uncertain. Between the trimmed V and J ends, which lost 2 bases and 1 base, there was a span of 7 bases. CDR3 size: 14 residues.

The CDR3 nucleotides are TGCGCCAGCAGCATGGAAAGGGAGGTGAACACTGAAGCTTTCTTT. It yields the protein CASSMEREVNTEAFF. This chain joins TRBV5-1 and TRBJ1-1; D is uncertain. V lost 4 bases and J lost 0, with 13 bases in between. The CDR3 runs 15 residues. Germline assignment: CDR1 SGHRS and CDR2 YFSETQ.

The CDR3 sequence: CASSSDRAHEQYF. The DNA of the CDR3 is TGCGCCAGCAGCTCGGACAGGGCCCACGAGCAGTACTTC. This chain connects TRBV5-1 to TRBJ2-7, with 8 nucleotides matching TRBD1. This CDR3 has 13 residues. The trim removed 3 bases at V and 5 bases at J, leaving 4 bases unmatched. Germline values: CDR1 SGHRS, CDR2 YFSETQ.

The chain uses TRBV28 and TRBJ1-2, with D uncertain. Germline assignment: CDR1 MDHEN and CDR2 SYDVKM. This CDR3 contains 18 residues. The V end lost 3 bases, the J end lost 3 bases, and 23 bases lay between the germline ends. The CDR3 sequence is CASSLDYRILELDYGYTF. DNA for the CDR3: TGTGCCAGCAGTTTGGACTATAGGATCTTAGAGCTGGACTATGGCTACACCTTC.

The CDR3 DNA reads as TGTGCCAGCAGCTCAGGACTAGCGGGGCACAATGAGCAGTTCTTC. It specifies CASSSGLAGHNEQFF. The rearrangement links TRBV4-2 to TRBJ2-1; 12 bases map to TRBD2. The CDR3 totals 15 residues. V gave up 5 bases and J gave up 5 bases; unmatched junction bases: 4. CDR1 and CDR2 from the germline V gene are LGHNA and YNFKEQ.

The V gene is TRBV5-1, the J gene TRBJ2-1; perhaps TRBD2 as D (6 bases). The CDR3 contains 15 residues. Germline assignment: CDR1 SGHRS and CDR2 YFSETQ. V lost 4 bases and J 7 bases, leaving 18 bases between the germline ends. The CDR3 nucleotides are TGCGCCAGCAGCCCACCCCGGGACGGGGGTAATGAGCAGTTCTTC. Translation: CASSPPRDGGNEQFF.

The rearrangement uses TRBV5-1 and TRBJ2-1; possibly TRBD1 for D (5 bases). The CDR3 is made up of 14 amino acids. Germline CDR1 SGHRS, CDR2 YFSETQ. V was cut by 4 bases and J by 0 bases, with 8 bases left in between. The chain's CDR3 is CASSGQGSYNEQFF. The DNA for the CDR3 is TGCGCCAGCAGCGGCCAGGGCTCCTACAATGAGCAGTTCTTC. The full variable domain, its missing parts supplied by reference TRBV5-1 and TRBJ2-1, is KAGVTQTPRYLIKTRGQQVTLSCSPISGHRSVSWYQQTPGQGLQFLFEYFSETQRNKGNFPGRFSGRQFSNSRSEMNVSTLELGDSALYLCASSGQGSYNEQFFGPGTRLTVL.

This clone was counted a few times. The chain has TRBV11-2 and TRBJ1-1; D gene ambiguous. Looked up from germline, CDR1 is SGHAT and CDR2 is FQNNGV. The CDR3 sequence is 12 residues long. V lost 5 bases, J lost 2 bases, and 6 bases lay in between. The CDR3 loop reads CASSHINTEAFF. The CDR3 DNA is TGTGCCAGCAGCCACATAAACACTGAAGCTTTCTTT.

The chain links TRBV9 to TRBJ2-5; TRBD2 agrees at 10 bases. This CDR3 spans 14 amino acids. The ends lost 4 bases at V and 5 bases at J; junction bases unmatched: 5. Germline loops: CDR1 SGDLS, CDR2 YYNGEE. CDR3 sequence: CASSPSGSWETQYF. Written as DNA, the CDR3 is TGTGCCAGCAGCCCTAGCGGGAGCTGGGAGACCCAGTACTTC.

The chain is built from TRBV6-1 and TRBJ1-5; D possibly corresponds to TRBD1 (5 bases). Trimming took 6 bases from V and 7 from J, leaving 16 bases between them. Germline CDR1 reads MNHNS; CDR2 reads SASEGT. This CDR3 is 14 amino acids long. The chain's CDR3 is CASRTVGGGQPQHF. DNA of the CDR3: TGTGCCAGCAGGACAGTGGGGGGAGGACAGCCCCAGCATTTT.

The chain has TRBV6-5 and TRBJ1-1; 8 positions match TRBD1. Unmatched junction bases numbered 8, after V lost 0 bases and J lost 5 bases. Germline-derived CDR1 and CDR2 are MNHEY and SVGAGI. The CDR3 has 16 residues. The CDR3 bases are TGTGCCAGCAGTTACTCTCAAACAGGGGGACTAACTGAAGCTTTCTTT. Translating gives CASSYSQTGGLTEAFF.

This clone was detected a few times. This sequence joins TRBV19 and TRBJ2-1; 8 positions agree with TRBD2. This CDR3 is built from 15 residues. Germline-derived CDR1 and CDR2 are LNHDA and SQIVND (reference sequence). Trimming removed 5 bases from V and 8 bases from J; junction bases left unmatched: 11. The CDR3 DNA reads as TGTGCCAGTAGTCGAGATAGCGGGATGTCCTATGAGCAGTTCTTC. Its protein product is CASSRDSGMSYEQFF. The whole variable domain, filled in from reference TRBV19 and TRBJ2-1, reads DGGITQSPKYLFRKEGQNVTLSCEQNLNHDAMYWYRQDPGQGLRLIYYSQIVNDFQKGDIAEGYSVSREKKESFPLTVTSAQKNPTAFYLCASSRDSGMSYEQFFGPGTRLTVL.